This T cell receptor beta chain was captured in a study of cytomegalovirus exposure and HLA in healthy donors. The assay was immunoSEQ multiplex PCR, and TCRdb's table has in-frame clones only and misses some. The sample has 70,000 to 90,000 clones, 70% to 90% seen once. Separation from the approximately 710-subject first cohort characterized the roughly 120-subject validation cohort, to which the donors belonged. In the case of this clone: Its antigen is currently unknown.

Whole-study results and caveats: CMV antigen specificity of three CMV-associated chains was confirmed in vitro. Cytomegalovirus association was listed for approximately 150 TCR beta chains.

The CDR3 extends over 15 amino acids. Trimming took 2 bases from V and 1 from J, leaving 11 bases between them. Germline loops: CDR1 MNHNY, CDR2 SVGAGI (reference sequence). The sample consisted of PBMCs. The clonotype comes from a man in his thirties or forties in good health and CMV-seronegative. The chain carries TRBV6-6 and TRBJ1-1; D ambiguous. CDR3 nucleotide sequence: TGTGCCAGCAGTTACCGACCCCGGGAGAACACTGAAGCTTTCTTT. Amino acid sequence: CASSYRPRENTEAFF.